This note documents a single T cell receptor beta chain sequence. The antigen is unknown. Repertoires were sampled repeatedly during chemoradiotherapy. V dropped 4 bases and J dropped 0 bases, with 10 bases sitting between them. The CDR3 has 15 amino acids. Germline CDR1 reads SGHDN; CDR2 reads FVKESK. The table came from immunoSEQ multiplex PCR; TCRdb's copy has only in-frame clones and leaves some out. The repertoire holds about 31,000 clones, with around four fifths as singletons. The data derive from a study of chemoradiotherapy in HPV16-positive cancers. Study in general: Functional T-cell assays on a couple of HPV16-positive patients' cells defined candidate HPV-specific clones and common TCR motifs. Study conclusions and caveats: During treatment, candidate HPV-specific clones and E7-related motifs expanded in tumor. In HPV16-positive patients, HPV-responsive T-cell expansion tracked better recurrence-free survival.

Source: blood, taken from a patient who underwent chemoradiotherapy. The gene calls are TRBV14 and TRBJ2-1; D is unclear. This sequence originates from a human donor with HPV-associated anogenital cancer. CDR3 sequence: CASSPVRTSYNEQFF. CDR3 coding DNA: TGTGCCAGCAGCCCGGTGCGGACCTCCTACAATGAGCAGTTCTTC.